What follows are 26 T cell receptor beta chains derived from one specimen sequenced in a study of response to subunit inactivated influenza vaccine. MiXCR, applied by TCRdb to the RT-PCR reads, yields one record per CDR3 protein. The sample records about 540,000 distinct CDR3 sequences, around 21% being singletons. These data also formed part of another study, on T cells expressing NK-cell markers. As that report states: Libraries used 5'RACE template switching adding universal primer site and UMIs.

The input for sequencing was CD4+ T cells sorted from PBMCs, taken about 13 days after vaccination. The receptors shown here come from a man aged 45 to 65 who received an inactivated influenza vaccine.

This clonotype occurred a few times. Here the CDR3 reads CASSVTTSGRFTGELFF. CDR3 DNA: TGTGCCAGCAGCGTAACAACTAGCGGGAGGTTCACCGGGGAGCTGTTTTTT. The chain has TRBV9 and TRBJ2-2; 12 nucleotides line up with TRBD2. The CDR3 is made up of 17 amino acids. Germline lookup yields CDR1 SGDLS and CDR2 YYNGEE. V lost 1 base, J lost 4 bases, and 5 bases stayed unmatched. The whole variable domain, filled in from reference TRBV9 and TRBJ2-2, reads DSGVTQTPKHLITATGQRVTLRCSPRSGDLSVYWYQQSLDQGLQFLIQYYNGEERAKGNILERFSAQQFPDLHSELNLSSLELGDSALYFCASSVTTSGRFTGELFFGEGSRLTVL.

This sequence joins TRBV11-2 and TRBJ2-1, with D perhaps TRBD1 (5 bases). Trimming removed 5 bases from V and 3 bases from J, with 11 bases in between. The CDR3 contains 14 residues. Germline V CDR1 and CDR2: SGHAT, FQNNGV. The chain's CDR3 is CASSTRQLYNEQFF. The CDR3, as DNA: TGTGCCAGCAGCACTCGACAGCTCTACAATGAGCAGTTCTTC.

This clonotype was found a few times. The rearrangement links TRBV20-1 to TRBJ2-7, with 9 positions matching TRBD1. CDR1 and CDR2 (germline): DFQATT, SNEGSKA (reference sequence). This CDR3 is built from 15 residues. Germline trimming cut 3 bases from V and 3 bases from J; bases unmatched to any gene: 9. In DNA, the CDR3 is TGCAGTGCTAGGGAAGCCGGGACAGGGAACTACGAGCAGTACTTC. Residues: CSAREAGTGNYEQYF.

CDR3 nucleotide sequence: TGTGCCAGCAGCTCTATCCTCCTGGGGGGACAGGGGCCACTCACAACTAATGAAAAACTGTTTTTT. It yields the protein CASSSILLGGQGPLTTNEKLFF. V and J are TRBV7-1 and TRBJ1-4, with TRBD1 matching 10 bases. TRBV7-1 is given ORF status, its function remaining uncertain. Trimming took 3 bases from V and 0 from J; bases not matched to a gene: 19. This CDR3 is 22 amino acids long.

The chain recombines TRBV4-1 with TRBJ2-5, with 13 bases matching TRBD2. Germline CDR1 MGHRA, CDR2 YSYEKL. The CDR3 loop spans 17 amino acids. V shed 1 base, J shed 4 bases, and the junction held 6 bases outside the gene matches. CDR3 residues: CASSQGLAGGYSETQYF. DNA for the CDR3: TGCGCCAGCAGCCAAGGACTAGCGGGGGGCTATTCAGAGACCCAGTACTTC.

This clonotype was found many times. This chain connects TRBV7-2 to TRBJ2-1; D gene ambiguous. V was clipped by 1 base and J by 5 bases, with 12 bases between them. Per germline, CDR1 SGHTA and CDR2 FQGNSA. The CDR3 is 15 residues long. The CDR3 bases are TGTGCCAGCAGCTTAGTATGGAGTCCTGACAATGAGCAGTTCTTC. The encoded protein is CASSLVWSPDNEQFF. Full variable domain (outside the CDR3, taken from reference TRBV7-2 and TRBJ2-1): GAGVSQSPSNKVTEKGKDVELRCDPISGHTALYWYRQSLGQGLEFLIYFQGNSAPDKSGLPSDRFSAERTGGSVSTLTIQRTQQEDSAVYLCASSLVWSPDNEQFFGPGTRLTVL.

This clonotype came up a few times. Written as DNA, the CDR3 is TGTGCCAGCAGCTTAAGCAGACTAGCGGGAGTCGAGCAGTACTTC. This translates into CASSLSRLAGVEQYF. The rearrangement joins TRBV7-8 to TRBJ2-7; 12 nucleotides align to TRBD2. The V gene end was trimmed by 2 bases and the J gene end by 6 bases; junction bases not matched to a gene: 5. CDR1 SGHVS and CDR2 FQNEAQ come from the germline V gene. CDR3 length: 15 residues.

The rearrangement links TRBV5-1 to TRBJ2-7, with TRBD1 as a possible D gene (6 bases). Trimming removed 7 bases at V and 7 bases at J, with 21 bases between. CDR1 SGHRS and CDR2 YFSETQ come from the germline V gene. The CDR3 length is 14 residues. CDR3 residues: CASRQVRGPGEQYF. The CDR3 nucleotides read TGCGCCAGCCGACAGGTCCGGGGCCCTGGGGAGCAGTACTTC.

The V gene is TRBV6-6, the J gene TRBJ1-1; D gene unclear. The CDR3 is 11 residues long. Germline V gene data show CDR1 as MNHNY and CDR2 as SVGAGI (reference sequence). V was pared by 5 bases and J by 5 bases, with 6 bases between. CDR3 nucleotides: TGTGCCAGCAGTCAAATAACTGAAGCTTTCTTT. It encodes CASSQITEAFF.

This clonotype was seen just once. V gene TRBV5-6 combines with J gene TRBJ1-2; 7 nucleotides agree with TRBD1. CDR3 length equals 14 residues. V was pared by 4 bases and J by 0 bases, with 3 bases of the junction left unmatched. Germline V CDR1 and CDR2: SGHDT, YYEEEE. This CDR3 reads CASSRDRPNYGYTF. The CDR3 DNA reads as TGTGCCAGCAGCCGGGACAGACCTAACTATGGCTACACCTTC.

The rearrangement links TRBV4-2 to TRBJ2-7; maybe TRBD1 (5 bases). Trimming shortened V by 0 bases and J by 3 bases, and 12 bases separated the two germline ends. Germline V gene lookup returns CDR1 LGHNA and CDR2 YNFKEQ. CDR3 size: 15 residues. CDR3 in amino acids: CASSQERQGSYEQYF. The CDR3 DNA follows: TGTGCCAGCAGCCAAGAGAGGCAGGGTAGCTACGAGCAGTACTTC.

The rearrangement links TRBV20-1 to TRBJ1-5; D gene unclear. Germline assignment: CDR1 DFQATT and CDR2 SNEGSKA (reference sequence). Trimming removed 0 bases at V and 5 bases at J, with 8 bases between. CDR3 length: 13 amino acids. This chain's CDR3 is CSARDWRYQPQHF. Written as DNA, the CDR3 is TGCAGTGCTAGAGATTGGAGGTATCAGCCCCAGCATTTT.

This rearrangement joins TRBV6-5 to TRBJ2-1; either TRBD1 or TRBD2 may fit D (5 bases each). Trimming left V 3 bases short and J 6 bases short, with 15 bases between. The CDR3 covers 15 residues. The germline gives CDR1 MNHEY, CDR2 SVGAGI. The CDR3 DNA reads as TGTGCCAGCAGTTATACGGGACGATCCGTCAATGAGCAGTTCTTC. Translated, it gives CASSYTGRSVNEQFF.

This chain connects TRBV19 to TRBJ2-1, with 7 bases lining up with TRBD2. The J segment lost 13 bases and the V segment lost 4 bases, leaving 16 bases of the junction unmatched. The CDR3 has 15 residues. CDR1 and CDR2 from the germline V gene are LNHDA and SQIVND (reference sequence). The CDR3 loop is CASSKRGGEGLPQFF. The CDR3 DNA is TGTGCCAGTAGTAAGCGGGGTGGGGAGGGCCTTCCCCAGTTCTTC.

The chain couples TRBV24-1 to TRBJ2-1; no definite D call. Germline CDR1 reads KGHDR; CDR2 reads SFDVKD. Trimming took 5 bases from V and 4 from J, leaving 14 bases between them. The CDR3 is made up of 15 amino acids. CDR3 nucleotide sequence: TGTGCCACCAGTGGAGCCTGGACGGCATACAATGAGCAGTTCTTC. Its translation: CATSGAWTAYNEQFF.

The genes are TRBV4-3 and TRBJ2-3; 10 positions agree with TRBD2. Germline V gene sequence: CDR1 LGHNA, CDR2 YSLEER. With 1 base clipped from V and 1 base from J, the junction kept 8 bases outside the gene matches. The CDR3 is 18 residues long. This CDR3 reads CASSQVFSGTSGTDTQYF. CDR3 sequence (DNA): TGCGCCAGCAGCCAAGTGTTTTCGGGGACTAGCGGCACAGATACGCAGTATTTT.

This clonotype showed up just a few times. The CDR3 sequence is CASRPRAGRELFF. The CDR3 nucleotides read TGTGCCAGCAGACCCAGGGCGGGACGGGAGCTGTTTTTT. This chain joins TRBV12-3 or TRBV12-4 and TRBJ2-2; weak D call: TRBD2 (6 bases). The CDR3 runs to 13 residues. V was pared by 6 bases and J by 9 bases, with 14 bases between.

The chain has TRBV10-2 and TRBJ2-1, with a tentative D call TRBD2 (6 bases). Germline V gives CDR1 WSHSY, CDR2 SAAADI. Trimming took 7 bases from V and 0 from J, leaving 13 bases between them. The CDR3 totals 15 residues. CDR3 region: CASKPAGSSYNEQFF. DNA of the CDR3: TGCGCCAGCAAACCTGCGGGGAGCTCCTACAATGAGCAGTTCTTC.

The table lists this clonotype with a few counts. The chain couples TRBV12-3 or TRBV12-4 to TRBJ1-2; unclear D gene. V lost 3 bases and J 1 base, leaving 6 bases between the germline ends. The CDR3 runs 13 residues. CDR3 residues: CASSFQDNYGYTF. The CDR3 DNA reads TGTGCCAGCAGTTTTCAGGATAACTATGGCTACACCTTC.

This clonotype occurred many times. The chain is built from TRBV12-3 or TRBV12-4 and TRBJ1-5; the match to TRBD1 covers 7 bases. The J segment lost 4 bases and the V segment lost 6 bases, leaving 6 bases of the junction unmatched. The CDR3 has 14 amino acids. The CDR3 DNA reads as TGTGCCAGCAGACCCGGGACAGCTAATCAGCCCCAGCATTTT. It translates to CASRPGTANQPQHF.

The DNA for the CDR3 is TGTGCCAGCAGCCCTAGGACAGGGGAAGCTTTCTTT. This gives the protein CASSPRTGEAFF. The V call is TRBV7-2, the J call TRBJ1-1, with TRBD1 matching 8 bases. Unmatched junction bases numbered 4, after V lost 5 bases and J lost 8 bases. The CDR3 runs 12 residues. Germline lookup yields CDR1 SGHTA and CDR2 FQGNSA.

The CDR3 DNA reads TGTGCCAGCAGTAGAGAGGCGATCACAGATACGCAGTATTTT. This codes for CASSREAITDTQYF. This chain links TRBV4-2 with TRBJ2-3; D unclear. This CDR3 contains 14 residues. Germline V CDR1 and CDR2: LGHNA, YNFKEQ. V lost 6 bases and J 2 bases, leaving 12 bases between the germline ends.

This clonotype was seen a handful of times. The chain has TRBV4-2 and TRBJ1-6, with a possible D match to TRBD1 (5 bases). The CDR3 consists of 15 residues. V shed 0 bases and J shed 7 bases, with 10 bases lying between them. In germline, CDR1 is LGHNA, CDR2 YNFKEQ. The CDR3 nucleotides are TGTGCCAGCAGCCAAGAGATCTCAGGGAATTCACCCCTCCACTTT. This sequence encodes CASSQEISGNSPLHF.

Ten or more counts support this clonotype. The chain has TRBV12-3 or TRBV12-4 and TRBJ2-1, with 13 bases identical to TRBD2. Unmatched junction bases numbered 8, after V lost 6 bases and J lost 9 bases. CDR3 size: 15 residues. CDR3 nucleotides: TGTGCCAGCAGGAAAACTAGCGGGGGGGCCGGTGAGCAGTTCTTC. Amino acids: CASRKTSGGAGEQFF.

V and J are TRBV18 and TRBJ2-1; 8 nucleotides line up with TRBD2. The length of the CDR3 is 16 residues. Germline CDR1 KGHSH, CDR2 LQKENI. After removal of 3 bases from V and 10 bases from J, the junction contained 14 bases not matched to a gene. CDR3 nucleotide sequence: TGTGCCAGCTCACCCCTGGGAGCGGGAGAAATAGGGGAGCAGTTCTTC. It codes for CASSPLGAGEIGEQFF.

This clonotype has at least ten counts. J is TRBJ1-2 and V is TRBV18, with D unclear. The CDR3 totals 11 residues. Trimming shortened V by 2 bases and J by 8 bases, and 6 bases separated the two germline ends. Germline CDR1 is KGHSH and CDR2 is LQKENI. The CDR3 spells CASSPNEGYTF. DNA for the CDR3: TGTGCCAGCTCACCAAACGAGGGCTACACCTTC.